The rows below give T cell receptor beta chains drawn from one sample of a study of post-analysis software for immune sequencing data. Via MiXCR, TCRdb re-called the PCR reads, giving one row per CDR3 protein. The sample carries hundreds of thousands of distinct CDR3 sequences, roughly 45% recorded once. Sample: blood. The origin of the receptors is a girl under 18 with multiple sclerosis. CDR3s include the opening cysteine and the closing phenylalanine or tryptophan. The D gene is left open where the match is weak. Expanded clones are given a class, and other clones once, few, many or no size at all.

clone size: few; D gene: NA; J gene: TRBJ2-3; V gene: TRBV4-3; CDR3 length: 15; CDR3 DNA: TGCGCCAGCAGCCAAGATATGCTGGTCACAGATACGCAGTATTTT; CDR3 protein: CASSQDMLVTDTQYF
clone size: NA; D gene: TRBD1; J gene: TRBJ1-1; V gene: TRBV12-3/TRBV12-4; CDR3 length: 15; CDR3 DNA: TGTGCCAGCAGTGCCGCGACAGGGGCAAACACTGAAGCTTTCTTT; CDR3 protein: CASSAATGANTEAFF
clone size: NA; D gene: TRBD1; J gene: TRBJ2-5; V gene: TRBV6-5; CDR3 length: 13; CDR3 DNA: TGTGCCAGCAGTCCGCTGGACAGGGTCGCGCAGTACTTC; CDR3 protein: CASSPLDRVAQYF
clone size: once; D gene: TRBD2; J gene: TRBJ2-1; V gene: TRBV12-3/TRBV12-4; CDR3 length: 15; CDR3 DNA: TGTGCCAGCAGTACTAGCGGGAGATGGGTCAATGAGCAGTTCTTC; CDR3 protein: CASSTSGRWVNEQFF
clone size: NA; D gene: TRBD1; J gene: TRBJ2-7; V gene: TRBV7-9; CDR3 length: 16; CDR3 DNA: TGTGCCAGCAGCTTAGCGACCGGGACAGGGAGCTACGAGCAGTACTTC; CDR3 protein: CASSLATGTGSYEQYF
clone size: few; D gene: TRBD2; J gene: TRBJ2-3; V gene: TRBV28; CDR3 length: 17; CDR3 DNA: TGTGCCAGCAGTCCCCCCGGGACTAGCGGACCCACAGATACGCAGTATTTT; CDR3 protein: CASSPPGTSGPTDTQYF
clone size: NA; D gene: NA; J gene: TRBJ2-1; V gene: TRBV20-1; CDR3 length: 13; CDR3 DNA: TGCAGTGCTAGGGACTCCCGAGGCAATGAGCAGTTCTTC; CDR3 protein: CSARDSRGNEQFF
clone size: few; D gene: NA; J gene: TRBJ1-5; V gene: TRBV10-3; CDR3 length: 15; CDR3 DNA: TGTGCCATCAGTGAGTCGGGAGGGGTCGGTCAGCCCCAGCATTTT; CDR3 protein: CAISESGGVGQPQHF
clone size: NA; D gene: NA; J gene: TRBJ2-4; V gene: TRBV7-9; CDR3 length: 13; CDR3 DNA: TGTGCCAGCAGCCGGAGGGCCGGAAACATTCAGTACTTC; CDR3 protein: CASSRRAGNIQYF
clone size: few; D gene: NA; J gene: TRBJ2-1; V gene: TRBV10-3; CDR3 length: 12; CDR3 DNA: TGTGCCATCAGTGACATCTACAATGAGCGGTTCTTC; CDR3 protein: CAISDIYNERFF
clone size: NA; D gene: TRBD1; J gene: TRBJ1-2; V gene: TRBV7-2; CDR3 length: 18; CDR3 DNA: TGTGCCAGCAGCTTAGCGGATCCTACAGGGGTCTATAACTATGGCTACACCTTC; CDR3 protein: CASSLADPTGVYNYGYTF
clone size: NA; D gene: TRBD1; J gene: TRBJ1-4; V gene: TRBV5-6; CDR3 length: 15; CDR3 DNA: TGTGCCAGCAGCTTGGCCCAGGGGGTAAATGAAAAACTGTTTTTT; CDR3 protein: CASSLAQGVNEKLFF
clone size: NA; D gene: NA; J gene: TRBJ2-7; V gene: TRBV24-1; CDR3 length: 13; CDR3 DNA: TGTGCCACCCCGGACGACGGTGTCTACGAGCAGTACTTC; CDR3 protein: CATPDDGVYEQYF
clone size: NA; D gene: TRBD2; J gene: TRBJ2-1; V gene: TRBV27; CDR3 length: 13; CDR3 DNA: TGTGCCAGCAAGGGAGTCGGGGGGTTAGGGAAGTTCTTC; CDR3 protein: CASKGVGGLGKFF
clone size: NA; D gene: NA; J gene: TRBJ2-7; V gene: TRBV21-1; CDR3 length: 15; CDR3 DNA: TGTGCCAGCAGCAATCCACTAGCGGGAAACTACGAGCAGTACTTC; CDR3 protein: CASSNPLAGNYEQYF
clone size: NA; D gene: TRBD2; J gene: TRBJ2-5; V gene: TRBV28; CDR3 length: 17; CDR3 DNA: TGTGCCAGCACCAAAAAAGTAGGCGGGAGGGTTCAAGAGACCCAGTACTTC; CDR3 protein: CASTKKVGGRVQETQYF
clone size: NA; D gene: NA; J gene: TRBJ1-1; V gene: TRBV12-3/TRBV12-4; CDR3 length: 14; CDR3 DNA: TGTGCCAGCAGTTTAGCAGGGGATTACGCTGAAGCTTTCTTT; CDR3 protein: CASSLAGDYAEAFF
clone size: NA; D gene: TRBD2; J gene: TRBJ2-1; V gene: TRBV27; CDR3 length: 16; CDR3 DNA: TGTGCCAGCAGTACCGGGACTAGCGGCCTGTTGGATGAGCAGTTCTTC; CDR3 protein: CASSTGTSGLLDEQFF
clone size: NA; D gene: NA; J gene: TRBJ2-1; V gene: TRBV5-1; CDR3 length: 15; CDR3 DNA: TGCGCCAGCAGCACCATAGCGGAATCCTACAATGAGCAGTTCTTC; CDR3 protein: CASSTIAESYNEQFF
clone size: few; D gene: NA; J gene: TRBJ2-5; V gene: TRBV20-1; CDR3 length: 15; CDR3 DNA: TGCAGTGTTTCCTCCCTGGTTTGGGTCCAAGAGACCCAGTACTTC; CDR3 protein: CSVSSLVWVQETQYF
clone size: NA; D gene: NA; J gene: TRBJ1-1; V gene: TRBV12-3/TRBV12-4; CDR3 length: 13; CDR3 DNA: TGTGCCAGCAGTTCTCGGTTGAACACTGAAGCTTTCTTT; CDR3 protein: CASSSRLNTEAFF
clone size: NA; D gene: NA; J gene: TRBJ2-5; V gene: TRBV29-1; CDR3 length: 13; CDR3 DNA: TGCAGCGTTACGAAGGGGCACCGAGAGACCCAGTACTTC; CDR3 protein: CSVTKGHRETQYF
clone size: NA; D gene: TRBD1; J gene: TRBJ1-1; V gene: TRBV20-1; CDR3 length: 16; CDR3 DNA: TGCAGTGCTAGGAGGTTGGGGACAGGGGATAACACTGAAGCTTTCTTT; CDR3 protein: CSARRLGTGDNTEAFF
clone size: NA; D gene: TRBD1; J gene: TRBJ2-7; V gene: TRBV5-1; CDR3 length: 14; CDR3 DNA: TGCGCCAGCGGCCCTCGACAGGGCACCTACGAGCAGTACTTC; CDR3 protein: CASGPRQGTYEQYF
clone size: few; D gene: TRBD1; J gene: TRBJ2-7; V gene: TRBV12-3/TRBV12-4; CDR3 length: 14; CDR3 DNA: TGTGCCAGCAGGCCCGGGACAGGAACCTACGAGCAGTACTTC; CDR3 protein: CASRPGTGTYEQYF
clone size: NA; D gene: NA; J gene: TRBJ2-2; V gene: TRBV7-3; CDR3 length: 12; CDR3 DNA: TGTGCCAGCAGCTCCCTCGACTCGGAGCTGTTTTTT; CDR3 protein: CASSSLDSELFF
clone size: few; D gene: NA; J gene: TRBJ1-1; V gene: TRBV6-5; CDR3 length: 15; CDR3 DNA: TGTGCCAGCAGTCCCCGGCGGGGCGGTTGGACTGAAGCTTTCTTT; CDR3 protein: CASSPRRGGWTEAFF
clone size: few; D gene: NA; J gene: TRBJ1-2; V gene: TRBV7-2; CDR3 length: 14; CDR3 DNA: TGTGCCAGCAGCTTGAACCGGGACGCCTATGGCTACACCTTC; CDR3 protein: CASSLNRDAYGYTF
clone size: few; D gene: NA; J gene: TRBJ2-5; V gene: TRBV4-1; CDR3 length: 17; CDR3 DNA: TGCGCCAGCAGCCAAGGGGTGGACGATCAGCGCCAAGAGACCCAGTACTTC; CDR3 protein: CASSQGVDDQRQETQYF
clone size: NA; D gene: NA; J gene: TRBJ2-7; V gene: TRBV5-1; CDR3 length: 14; CDR3 DNA: TGCGCCAGCAGCTTAAGCCGGGGAAACTACGGGCAGTACTTC; CDR3 protein: CASSLSRGNYGQYF
clone size: NA; D gene: NA; J gene: TRBJ1-4; V gene: TRBV29-1; CDR3 length: 15; CDR3 DNA: TGCAGCGTTAAAGGTCCAGACACAACTAATGAAAAACTGTTTTTT; CDR3 protein: CSVKGPDTTNEKLFF
clone size: few; D gene: TRBD2; J gene: TRBJ2-1; V gene: TRBV10-3; CDR3 length: 16; CDR3 DNA: TGTGCCATCAGTGAACAACTAGCGGGAGGACTCAATGAGCAGTTCTTC; CDR3 protein: CAISEQLAGGLNEQFF
clone size: NA; D gene: NA; J gene: TRBJ1-1; V gene: TRBV24-1; CDR3 length: 12; CDR3 DNA: TGTGCCACCAGTGATCCCATACGGGGAGCTTTCTTT; CDR3 protein: CATSDPIRGAFF
clone size: few; D gene: TRBD1; J gene: TRBJ1-1; V gene: TRBV10-3; CDR3 length: 13; CDR3 DNA: TGTGCCGTCCGACAGACAGGGTCCACTGAAGCTTTCTTT; CDR3 protein: CAVRQTGSTEAFF
clone size: NA; D gene: NA; J gene: TRBJ2-3; V gene: TRBV4-1; CDR3 length: 13; CDR3 DNA: TGCGCCAGCAGCCAAGATATTGCGGGAACGCAGTATTTT; CDR3 protein: CASSQDIAGTQYF
clone size: NA; D gene: TRBD2; J gene: TRBJ2-3; V gene: TRBV5-1; CDR3 length: 16; CDR3 DNA: TGCGCCAGCAGCCCCACCGGGACTAATATGCCAGATACGCAGTATTTT; CDR3 protein: CASSPTGTNMPDTQYF
clone size: NA; D gene: TRBD2; J gene: TRBJ2-7; V gene: TRBV20-1; CDR3 length: 13; CDR3 DNA: TGCAGTGCTAGGATAACGGGAGGGTACGAGCAGTACTTC; CDR3 protein: CSARITGGYEQYF
clone size: NA; D gene: NA; J gene: TRBJ2-5; V gene: TRBV20-1; CDR3 length: 9; CDR3 DNA: TGCAGTGCTGGAGTGGAGCAGTACTTC; CDR3 protein: CSAGVEQYF
clone size: many; D gene: NA; J gene: TRBJ2-5; V gene: TRBV10-3; CDR3 length: 10; CDR3 DNA: TGTGCCATCGGGGGGGAGACCCAGTACTTC; CDR3 protein: CAIGGETQYF
clone size: NA; D gene: NA; J gene: TRBJ2-7; V gene: TRBV4-2; CDR3 length: 14; CDR3 DNA: TGTGCCAGCAGCCAAGGGGGCGGATCCTACGAGCAGTACTTC; CDR3 protein: CASSQGGGSYEQYF
clone size: NA; D gene: TRBD2; J gene: TRBJ2-1; V gene: TRBV20-1; CDR3 length: 15; CDR3 DNA: TGCAGTGCTAGAGATCGGCTAGCGGGATACAATGAGCAGTTCTTC; CDR3 protein: CSARDRLAGYNEQFF
clone size: NA; D gene: NA; J gene: TRBJ2-1; V gene: TRBV5-1; CDR3 length: 15; CDR3 DNA: TGCGCCAGCAGCTCCAGATCAAGAGGTCTAAATGAGCAGTTCTTC; CDR3 protein: CASSSRSRGLNEQFF
clone size: few; D gene: TRBD2; J gene: TRBJ2-7; V gene: TRBV29-1; CDR3 length: 13; CDR3 DNA: TGCAGCGCTAGCGGGAGGGCCAGGTACGAGCAGTACTTC; CDR3 protein: CSASGRARYEQYF
clone size: NA; D gene: TRBD2; J gene: TRBJ2-2; V gene: TRBV24-1; CDR3 length: 22; CDR3 DNA: TGTGCCACCAGTGAATTCCCCAAGACGTCAATTCTAGCGGGGAGGAGCGGCGGGGAGCTGTTTTTT; CDR3 protein: CATSEFPKTSILAGRSGGELFF
clone size: many; D gene: NA; J gene: TRBJ2-5; V gene: TRBV20-1; CDR3 length: 14; CDR3 DNA: TGCAGTGCCTCAGCGACCAGGGACCAAGAGACCCAGTACTTC; CDR3 protein: CSASATRDQETQYF
clone size: NA; D gene: TRBD1; J gene: TRBJ2-5; V gene: TRBV12-3/TRBV12-4; CDR3 length: 13; CDR3 DNA: TGTGCCAGCAGGGGAGACAGGGAAGAGACCCAGTACTTC; CDR3 protein: CASRGDREETQYF
clone size: NA; D gene: NA; J gene: TRBJ2-3; V gene: TRBV6-6; CDR3 length: 14; CDR3 DNA: TGTGCCAGCAGTTACCCCGGGAGCACAGATACGCAGTATTTT; CDR3 protein: CASSYPGSTDTQYF
clone size: NA; D gene: NA; J gene: TRBJ2-7; V gene: TRBV7-6; CDR3 length: 17; CDR3 DNA: TGTGCCAGCAGCTTAGACAGACACAGAGAGCTCTCCTACGAGCAGTACTTC; CDR3 protein: CASSLDRHRELSYEQYF
clone size: few; D gene: TRBD1; J gene: TRBJ2-1; V gene: TRBV3-1; CDR3 length: 18; CDR3 DNA: TGTGCCAGCAGCCAAGATCTTGGGACCGGACAGGGATTCAATGAGCAGTTCTTC; CDR3 protein: CASSQDLGTGQGFNEQFF
clone size: NA; D gene: NA; J gene: TRBJ1-1; V gene: TRBV20-1; CDR3 length: 13; CDR3 DNA: TGCAGTGCTAGAGGTCGGGGTCGAACTGAAGCTTTCTTT; CDR3 protein: CSARGRGRTEAFF
clone size: NA; D gene: NA; J gene: TRBJ1-1; V gene: TRBV5-1; CDR3 length: 14; CDR3 DNA: TGCGCCAGCAGCTTGGGGGAAGTGGCCACTGAAGCTTTCTTT; CDR3 protein: CASSLGEVATEAFF
clone size: NA; D gene: NA; J gene: TRBJ2-1; V gene: TRBV18; CDR3 length: 15; CDR3 DNA: TGTGCCAGCTCACCAAAACTAGCCGGTGGAAATGAGCAGTTCTTC; CDR3 protein: CASSPKLAGGNEQFF
clone size: NA; D gene: TRBD2; J gene: TRBJ2-3; V gene: TRBV7-2; CDR3 length: 18; CDR3 DNA: TGTGCCAGCAGCCTAAATAGCGGGAGGGACCAACACACAGATACGCAGTATTTT; CDR3 protein: CASSLNSGRDQHTDTQYF